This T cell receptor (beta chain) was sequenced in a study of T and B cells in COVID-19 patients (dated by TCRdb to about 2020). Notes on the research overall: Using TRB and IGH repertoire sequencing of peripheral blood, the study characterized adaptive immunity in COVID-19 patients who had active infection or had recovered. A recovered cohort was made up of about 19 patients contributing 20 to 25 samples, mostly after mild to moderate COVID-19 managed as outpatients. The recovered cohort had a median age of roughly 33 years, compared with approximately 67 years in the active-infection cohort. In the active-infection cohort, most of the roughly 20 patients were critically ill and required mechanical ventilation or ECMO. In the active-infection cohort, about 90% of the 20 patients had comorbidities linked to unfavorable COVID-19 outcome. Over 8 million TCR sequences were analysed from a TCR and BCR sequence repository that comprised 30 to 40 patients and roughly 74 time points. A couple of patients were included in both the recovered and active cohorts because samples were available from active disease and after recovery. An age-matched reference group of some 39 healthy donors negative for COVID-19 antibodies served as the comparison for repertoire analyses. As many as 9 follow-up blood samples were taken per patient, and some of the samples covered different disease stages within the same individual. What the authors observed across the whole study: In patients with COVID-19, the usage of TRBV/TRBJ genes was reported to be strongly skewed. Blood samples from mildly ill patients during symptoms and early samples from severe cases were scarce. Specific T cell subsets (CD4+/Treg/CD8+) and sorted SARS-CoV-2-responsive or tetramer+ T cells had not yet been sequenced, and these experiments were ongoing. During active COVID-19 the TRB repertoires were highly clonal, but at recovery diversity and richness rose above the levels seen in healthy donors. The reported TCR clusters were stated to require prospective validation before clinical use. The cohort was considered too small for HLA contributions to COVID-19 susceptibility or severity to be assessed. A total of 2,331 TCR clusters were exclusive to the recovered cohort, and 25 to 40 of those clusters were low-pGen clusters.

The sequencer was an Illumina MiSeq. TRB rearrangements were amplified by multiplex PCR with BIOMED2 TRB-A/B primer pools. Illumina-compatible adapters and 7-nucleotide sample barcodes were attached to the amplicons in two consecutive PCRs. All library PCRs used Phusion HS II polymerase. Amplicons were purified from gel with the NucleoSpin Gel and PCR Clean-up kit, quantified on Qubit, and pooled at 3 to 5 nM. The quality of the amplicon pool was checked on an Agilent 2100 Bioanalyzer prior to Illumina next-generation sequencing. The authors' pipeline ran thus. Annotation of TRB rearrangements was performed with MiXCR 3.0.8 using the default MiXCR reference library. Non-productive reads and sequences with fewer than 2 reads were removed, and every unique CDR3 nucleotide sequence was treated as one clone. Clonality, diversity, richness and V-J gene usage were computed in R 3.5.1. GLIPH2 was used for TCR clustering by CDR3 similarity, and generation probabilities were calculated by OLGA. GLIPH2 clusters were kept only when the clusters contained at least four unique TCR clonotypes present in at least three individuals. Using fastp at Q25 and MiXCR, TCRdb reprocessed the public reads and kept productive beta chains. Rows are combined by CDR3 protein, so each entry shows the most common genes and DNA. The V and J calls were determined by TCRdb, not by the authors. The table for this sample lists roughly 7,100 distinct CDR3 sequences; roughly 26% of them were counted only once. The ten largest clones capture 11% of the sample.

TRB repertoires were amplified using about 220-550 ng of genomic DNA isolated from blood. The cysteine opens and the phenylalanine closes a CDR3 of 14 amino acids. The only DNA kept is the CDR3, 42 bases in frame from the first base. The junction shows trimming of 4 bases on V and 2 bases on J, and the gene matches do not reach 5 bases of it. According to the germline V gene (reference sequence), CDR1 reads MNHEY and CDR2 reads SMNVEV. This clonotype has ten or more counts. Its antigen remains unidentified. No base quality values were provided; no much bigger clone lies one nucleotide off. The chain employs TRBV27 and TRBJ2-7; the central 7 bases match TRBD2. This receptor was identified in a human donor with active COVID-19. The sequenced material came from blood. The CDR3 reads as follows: CASSSSGNTYEQYF. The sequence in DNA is TGTGCCAGCAGTTCGAGCGGGAATACCTACGAGCAGTACTTC.